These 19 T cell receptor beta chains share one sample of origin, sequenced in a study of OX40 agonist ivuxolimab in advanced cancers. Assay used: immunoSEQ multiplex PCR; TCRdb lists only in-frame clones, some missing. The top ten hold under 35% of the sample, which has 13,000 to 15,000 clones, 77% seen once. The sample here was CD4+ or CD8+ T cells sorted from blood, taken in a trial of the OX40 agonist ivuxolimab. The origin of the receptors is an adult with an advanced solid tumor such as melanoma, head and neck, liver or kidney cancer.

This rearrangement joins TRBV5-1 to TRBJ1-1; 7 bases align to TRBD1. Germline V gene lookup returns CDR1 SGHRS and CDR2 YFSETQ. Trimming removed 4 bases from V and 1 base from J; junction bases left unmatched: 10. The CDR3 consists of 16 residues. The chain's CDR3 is CASSPIRTGGNTEAFF. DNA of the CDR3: TGCGCCAGCAGCCCAATTCGGACAGGCGGGAACACTGAAGCTTTCTTT.

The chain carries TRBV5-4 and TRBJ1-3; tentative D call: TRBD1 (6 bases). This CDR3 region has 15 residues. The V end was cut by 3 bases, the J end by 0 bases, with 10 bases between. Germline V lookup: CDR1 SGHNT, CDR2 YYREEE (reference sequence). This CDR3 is CASSWDTNSGNTIYF. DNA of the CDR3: TGTGCCAGCAGCTGGGACACCAACTCTGGAAACACCATATATTTT.

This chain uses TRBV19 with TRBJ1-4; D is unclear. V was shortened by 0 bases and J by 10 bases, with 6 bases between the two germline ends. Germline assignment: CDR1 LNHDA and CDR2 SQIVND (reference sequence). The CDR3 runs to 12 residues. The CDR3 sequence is CASSIDGVKLFF. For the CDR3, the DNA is TGTGCCAGTAGTATAGATGGCGTAAAACTGTTTTTT.

In nucleotides, the CDR3 is TGTGCCAGCAGTTCACCGGGACAGAGTAACTATGGCTACACCTTC. This gives the protein CASSSPGQSNYGYTF. The chain uses TRBV27 and TRBJ1-2; 7 bases are shared with TRBD1. Trimming removed 4 bases from V and 1 base from J; junction bases left unmatched: 6. The CDR3 runs 15 residues. Germline V CDR1 and CDR2: MNHEY, SMNVEV (reference sequence).

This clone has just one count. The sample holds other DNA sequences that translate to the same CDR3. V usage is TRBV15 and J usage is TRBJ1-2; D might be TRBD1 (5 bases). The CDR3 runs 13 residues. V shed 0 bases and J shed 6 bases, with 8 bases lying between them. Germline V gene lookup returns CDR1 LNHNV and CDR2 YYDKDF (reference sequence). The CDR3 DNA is TGTGCCACCAGCAGAGAGGAAGGGGATGGCTACACCTTC. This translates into CATSREEGDGYTF.

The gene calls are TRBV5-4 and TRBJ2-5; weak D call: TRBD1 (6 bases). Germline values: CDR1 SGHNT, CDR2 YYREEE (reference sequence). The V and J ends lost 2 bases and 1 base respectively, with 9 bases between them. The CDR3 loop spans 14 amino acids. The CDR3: CASSFGTIQETQYF. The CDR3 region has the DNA TGTGCCAGCAGCTTCGGGACAATCCAAGAGACCCAGTACTTC.

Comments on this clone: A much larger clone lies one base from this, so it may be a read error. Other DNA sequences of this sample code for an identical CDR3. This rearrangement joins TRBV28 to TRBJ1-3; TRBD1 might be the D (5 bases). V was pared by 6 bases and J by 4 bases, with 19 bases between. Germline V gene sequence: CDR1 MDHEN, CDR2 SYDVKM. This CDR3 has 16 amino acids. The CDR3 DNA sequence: TGTGCCAGCAGCCCACCGCTTACAGGTGGCGGAAACACCATATATTTT. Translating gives CASSPPLTGGGNTIYF.

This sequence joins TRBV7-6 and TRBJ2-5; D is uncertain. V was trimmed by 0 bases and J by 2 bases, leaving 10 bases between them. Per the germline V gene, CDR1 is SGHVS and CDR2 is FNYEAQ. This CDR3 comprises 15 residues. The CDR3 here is CASSLAASPQETQYF. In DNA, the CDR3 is TGTGCCAGCAGCTTAGCAGCCAGTCCTCAAGAGACCCAGTACTTC.

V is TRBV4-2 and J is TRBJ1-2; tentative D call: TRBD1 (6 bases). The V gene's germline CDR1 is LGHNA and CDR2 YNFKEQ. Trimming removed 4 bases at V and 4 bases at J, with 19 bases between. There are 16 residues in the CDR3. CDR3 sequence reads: CASSPNRAGESYGYTF. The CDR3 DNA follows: TGTGCCAGCAGCCCGAACAGGGCAGGGGAAAGCTATGGCTACACCTTC.

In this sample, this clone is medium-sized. CDR3 residues: CASSEAGHYSNQPQHF. CDR3 bases: TGTGCCAGCAGTGAAGCGGGACACTATAGCAATCAGCCCCAGCATTTT. The chain recombines TRBV6-1 with TRBJ1-5; tentative D call: TRBD1 (6 bases). Germline-derived CDR1 and CDR2 are MNHNS and SASEGT. There are 16 residues in the CDR3. With 0 bases removed from V and 0 bases from J, the gap between germline ends came to 9 bases.

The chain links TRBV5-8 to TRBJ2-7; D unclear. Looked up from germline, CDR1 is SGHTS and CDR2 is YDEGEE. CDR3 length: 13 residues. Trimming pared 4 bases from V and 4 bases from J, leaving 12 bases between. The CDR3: CASSRPGPYEQYF. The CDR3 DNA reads TGTGCCAGCAGCCGCCCCGGGCCATACGAGCAGTACTTC.

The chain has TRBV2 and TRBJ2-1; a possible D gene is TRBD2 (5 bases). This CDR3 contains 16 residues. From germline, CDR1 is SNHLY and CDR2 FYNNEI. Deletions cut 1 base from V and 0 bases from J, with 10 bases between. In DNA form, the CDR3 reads TGTGCCAGCAGTGAAGGGGTAGCGTCCTCCTACAATGAGCAGTTCTTC. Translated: CASSEGVASSYNEQFF.

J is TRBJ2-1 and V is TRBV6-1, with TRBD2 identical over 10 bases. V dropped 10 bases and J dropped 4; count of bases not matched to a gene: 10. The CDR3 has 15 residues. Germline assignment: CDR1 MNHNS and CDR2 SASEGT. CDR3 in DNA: TGTGCCACCCAACCTAGAGCGGGAGGGTACAATGAGCAGTTCTTC. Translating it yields CATQPRAGGYNEQFF.

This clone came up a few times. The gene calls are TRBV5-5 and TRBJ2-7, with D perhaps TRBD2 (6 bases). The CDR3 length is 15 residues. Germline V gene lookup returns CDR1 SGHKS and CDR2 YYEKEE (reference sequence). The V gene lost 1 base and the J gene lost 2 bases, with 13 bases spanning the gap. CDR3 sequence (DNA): TGTGCCAGCAGCTTGTTCGGGGGTTCTGCCTACGAGCAGTACTTC. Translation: CASSLFGGSAYEQYF.

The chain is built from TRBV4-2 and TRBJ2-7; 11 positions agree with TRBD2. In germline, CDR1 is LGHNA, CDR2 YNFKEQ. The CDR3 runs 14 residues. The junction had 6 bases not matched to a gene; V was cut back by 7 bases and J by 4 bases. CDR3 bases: TGTGCCAGCACCCCGGGACTAGCGGATTACGAGCAGTACTTC. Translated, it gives CASTPGLADYEQYF.

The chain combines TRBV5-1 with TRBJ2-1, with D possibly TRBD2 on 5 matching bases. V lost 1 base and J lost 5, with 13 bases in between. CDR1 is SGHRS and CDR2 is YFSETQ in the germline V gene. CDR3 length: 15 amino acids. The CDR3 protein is CASSLSGNTDNEQFF. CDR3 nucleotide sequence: TGCGCCAGCAGCTTGTCGGGGAATACAGACAATGAGCAGTTCTTC.

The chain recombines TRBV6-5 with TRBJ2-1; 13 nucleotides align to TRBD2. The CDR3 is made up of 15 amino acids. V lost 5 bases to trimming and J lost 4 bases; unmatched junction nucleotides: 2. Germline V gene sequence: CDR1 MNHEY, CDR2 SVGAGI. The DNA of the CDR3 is TGTGCCAGCAGTAAGGGACTAGCGGGATACAATGAGCAGTTCTTC. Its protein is CASSKGLAGYNEQFF.

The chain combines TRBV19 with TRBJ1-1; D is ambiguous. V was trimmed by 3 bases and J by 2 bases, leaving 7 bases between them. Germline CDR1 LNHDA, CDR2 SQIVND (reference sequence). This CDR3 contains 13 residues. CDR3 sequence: CASSMTDNTEAFF. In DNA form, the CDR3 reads TGTGCCAGTAGTATGACTGATAACACTGAAGCTTTCTTT. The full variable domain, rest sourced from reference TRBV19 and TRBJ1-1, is DGGITQSPKYLFRKEGQNVTLSCEQNLNHDAMYWYRQDPGQGLRLIYYSQIVNDFQKGDIAEGYSVSREKKESFPLTVTSAQKNPTAFYLCASSMTDNTEAFFGQGTRLTVV.

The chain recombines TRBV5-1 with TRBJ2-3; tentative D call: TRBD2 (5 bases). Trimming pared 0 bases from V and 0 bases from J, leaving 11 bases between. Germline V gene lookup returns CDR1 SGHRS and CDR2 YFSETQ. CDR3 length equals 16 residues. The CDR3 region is CASSLGLRGSTDTQYF. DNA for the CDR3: TGCGCCAGCAGCTTGGGTCTTCGGGGAAGCACAGATACGCAGTATTTT.